This is a list of T cell receptor beta chains from one sample in a study of T-cell memory formation after mild COVID-19. MiXCR, applied by TCRdb to the 5' RACE reads, yields one record per CDR3 protein. The profile shows under 300,000 distinct CDR3 sequences, 7.5% to 9.5% of them singletons. Input material: PBMCs or a T cell subset sorted from them (not recorded which). Every receptor here comes from a man younger than 30 who had mild COVID-19 (a few samples of this study predate the infection). Cell type and time point are not known. CDR3s include the opening cysteine and the closing phenylalanine or tryptophan. A D gene is named only where the DNA matches it firmly. Not every row has a clone size; where given, it reads once, few, many or a size class.

J gene: TRBJ2-1; V gene: TRBV7-2; D gene: -; clone size: few; CDR3 DNA: TGTGCCAGCAGCCTGGCCGGGACACCGAACAATGAGCAGTTCTTC; CDR3 protein: CASSLAGTPNNEQFF
J gene: TRBJ2-3; V gene: TRBV5-1; D gene: -; clone size: -; CDR3 DNA: TGCGCCAGCAGCCAGGGACACGACACAGATACGCAGTATTTT; CDR3 protein: CASSQGHDTDTQYF
J gene: TRBJ1-2; V gene: TRBV7-9; D gene: -; clone size: few; CDR3 DNA: TGTGCCAGCAGCTTAGTTTCCAGGGCAGGGGGCTACACCTTC; CDR3 protein: CASSLVSRAGGYTF
J gene: TRBJ1-1; V gene: TRBV5-1; D gene: TRBD1; clone size: -; CDR3 DNA: TGCGCCAGCAGCTTGGGACAGGGGGCGGGCGAAGCTTTCTTT; CDR3 protein: CASSLGQGAGEAFF
J gene: TRBJ2-1; V gene: TRBV7-7; D gene: TRBD2; clone size: few; CDR3 DNA: TGTGCTAGCAGCCCCGGGACTAGCGTAAATGAGCAGTTCTTC; CDR3 protein: CASSPGTSVNEQFF
J gene: TRBJ1-2; V gene: TRBV2; D gene: TRBD1; clone size: -; CDR3 DNA: TGTGCCAGCAGGGAGGGCGGGACAGGGGTTCATGGCTACACCTTC; CDR3 protein: CASREGGTGVHGYTF
J gene: TRBJ2-7; V gene: TRBV7-9; D gene: -; clone size: -; CDR3 DNA: TGTGCCAGCAGCCTTACTAATACTGATTCCGAGCAGTACTTC; CDR3 protein: CASSLTNTDSEQYF
J gene: TRBJ1-4; V gene: TRBV6-5; D gene: TRBD1; clone size: -; CDR3 DNA: TGTGCCAGCAGTTACTCACAGGGGGCTGGTGAAAAACTGTTTTTT; CDR3 protein: CASSYSQGAGEKLFF
J gene: TRBJ1-3; V gene: TRBV4-3; D gene: TRBD1; clone size: many; CDR3 DNA: TGCGCCAGCAGCCTCGCCGGGACAGGGAACACCATATATTTT; CDR3 protein: CASSLAGTGNTIYF
J gene: TRBJ2-7; V gene: TRBV2; D gene: -; clone size: few; CDR3 DNA: TGTGCCAGCAGCCCCAGGAGCCCATCGTCCTACGAGCAGTACTTC; CDR3 protein: CASSPRSPSSYEQYF
J gene: TRBJ2-3; V gene: TRBV27; D gene: -; clone size: few; CDR3 DNA: TGTGCCAGCATGACCAGGGTGAGCACAGATACGCAGTATTTT; CDR3 protein: CASMTRVSTDTQYF
J gene: TRBJ1-4; V gene: TRBV7-2; D gene: TRBD1; clone size: many; CDR3 DNA: TGTGCCAGCAGCTTACAGGACAGGGTCAATGAAAAACTGTTTTTT; CDR3 protein: CASSLQDRVNEKLFF
J gene: TRBJ2-2; V gene: TRBV7-6; D gene: -; clone size: -; CDR3 DNA: TGTGCCAGCAGCGCAGGGACAACGAACACCGGGGAGCTGTTTTTT; CDR3 protein: CASSAGTTNTGELFF
J gene: TRBJ2-3; V gene: TRBV9; D gene: -; clone size: few; CDR3 DNA: TGTGCCAGCAGCGTAGATGGGGGGGCCAGCGATACGCAGTATTTT; CDR3 protein: CASSVDGGASDTQYF
J gene: TRBJ2-1; V gene: TRBV11-2; D gene: -; clone size: -; CDR3 DNA: TGTGCCAGCAGCTTAAGGTTGCTGTCAGTGGACAATGAGCAGTTCTTC; CDR3 protein: CASSLRLLSVDNEQFF
J gene: TRBJ2-5; V gene: TRBV12-3/TRBV12-4; D gene: TRBD1; clone size: few; CDR3 DNA: TGTGCCAGCAGAAGGACAGGGCGGAGAGAGACCCAGTACTTC; CDR3 protein: CASRRTGRRETQYF
J gene: TRBJ2-5; V gene: TRBV20-1; D gene: -; clone size: -; CDR3 DNA: TGCAGTGCCAGAGGGTGGCGGGGAGACCAAGAGACCCAGTACTTC; CDR3 protein: CSARGWRGDQETQYF
J gene: TRBJ2-6; V gene: TRBV30; D gene: -; clone size: many; CDR3 DNA: TGTGCCTGGGGGCTTACCGGGGGGGCCAACGTCCTGACTTTC; CDR3 protein: CAWGLTGGANVLTF
J gene: TRBJ1-2; V gene: TRBV20-1; D gene: -; clone size: few; CDR3 DNA: TGCAGTGCTAGGGACTTTGGGCTCTATGGCTACACCTTC; CDR3 protein: CSARDFGLYGYTF
J gene: TRBJ1-5; V gene: TRBV2; D gene: -; clone size: few; CDR3 DNA: TGTGCCAGCGGCCTCGAGGGGGGTAGCAATCAGCCCCAGCATTTT; CDR3 protein: CASGLEGGSNQPQHF
J gene: TRBJ1-1; V gene: TRBV15; D gene: -; clone size: few; CDR3 DNA: TGTGCCACCAGCAGAGATACCATGAACACTGAAGCTTTCTTT; CDR3 protein: CATSRDTMNTEAFF
J gene: TRBJ2-3; V gene: TRBV6-1; D gene: -; clone size: -; CDR3 DNA: TGTGCCAGCAGTGATTACAGGGTCCGAGATACGCAGTATTTT; CDR3 protein: CASSDYRVRDTQYF
J gene: TRBJ2-2; V gene: TRBV7-9; D gene: -; clone size: many; CDR3 DNA: TGTGCCAGCAGCTTAGTAGGGACGAACACCGGGGAGCTGTTTTTT; CDR3 protein: CASSLVGTNTGELFF
J gene: TRBJ2-1; V gene: TRBV29-1; D gene: -; clone size: -; CDR3 DNA: TGCAGCGTGGGCCCTAGCGAAAGCTCCTACAATGAGCAGTTCTTC; CDR3 protein: CSVGPSESSYNEQFF
J gene: TRBJ1-6; V gene: TRBV5-1; D gene: -; clone size: many; CDR3 DNA: TGCGCCAGCAGCCGGGACGGTGATAATTCACCCCTCCACTTT; CDR3 protein: CASSRDGDNSPLHF
J gene: TRBJ2-2; V gene: TRBV12-3/TRBV12-4; D gene: -; clone size: few; CDR3 DNA: TGTGCCAGCAGTCAGCTACGGAACGCCGGGGAGCTGTTTTTT; CDR3 protein: CASSQLRNAGELFF
J gene: TRBJ1-3; V gene: TRBV5-1; D gene: -; clone size: few; CDR3 DNA: TGCGCCAGCAGCTTGGGCCTCTCGGACTTTCAATCTGGAAACACCATATATTTT; CDR3 protein: CASSLGLSDFQSGNTIYF
J gene: TRBJ1-2; V gene: TRBV4-3; D gene: -; clone size: -; CDR3 DNA: TGCGCCAGCAGCCAAGATGTGGGGGTAGAAGATGGCTACACCTTC; CDR3 protein: CASSQDVGVEDGYTF
J gene: TRBJ2-5; V gene: TRBV7-3; D gene: -; clone size: few; CDR3 DNA: TGTGCCAGCAGCTCATCGGGGGCGGGGGAGACCCAGTACTTC; CDR3 protein: CASSSSGAGETQYF
J gene: TRBJ2-5; V gene: TRBV7-9; D gene: -; clone size: many; CDR3 DNA: TGTGCCAGCAGCTTATCAGAACAGATCCAAGAGACCCAGTACTTC; CDR3 protein: CASSLSEQIQETQYF
J gene: TRBJ2-2; V gene: TRBV27; D gene: -; clone size: -; CDR3 DNA: TGTGCCAGCAGCTTCACCTCCGGGGTCGCCGGGGAGCTGTTTTTT; CDR3 protein: CASSFTSGVAGELFF
J gene: TRBJ1-1; V gene: TRBV29-1; D gene: -; clone size: many; CDR3 DNA: TGCAGCGTCCTGGGGGACAAGAACACTGAAGCTTTCTTT; CDR3 protein: CSVLGDKNTEAFF
J gene: TRBJ1-1; V gene: TRBV5-1; D gene: -; clone size: many; CDR3 DNA: TGCGCCAGCAGCCCGGTGGCGGGAAGCACTGAAGCTTTCTTT; CDR3 protein: CASSPVAGSTEAFF
J gene: TRBJ2-2; V gene: TRBV7-9; D gene: -; clone size: few; CDR3 DNA: TGTGCCAGCAGCTTTGGAGGGGACCCCACCGGGGAGCTGTTTTTT; CDR3 protein: CASSFGGDPTGELFF
J gene: TRBJ1-6; V gene: TRBV6-5; D gene: -; clone size: few; CDR3 DNA: TGTGCCAGCAGTTACAGGGAGAAGAATTCACCCCTCCACTTT; CDR3 protein: CASSYREKNSPLHF
J gene: TRBJ2-3; V gene: TRBV12-3/TRBV12-4; D gene: -; clone size: -; CDR3 DNA: TGTGCCAGCAGTTTCGGGACCGTAGATACGCAGTATTTT; CDR3 protein: CASSFGTVDTQYF
J gene: TRBJ1-1; V gene: TRBV5-4; D gene: -; clone size: -; CDR3 DNA: TGTGCCAGCAGCCCCGGGACGTCGAACACTGAAGCTTTCTTT; CDR3 protein: CASSPGTSNTEAFF